Below are 15 T cell receptor beta chains sequenced from a single sample in a study of response to subunit inactivated influenza vaccine. TCRdb re-called the RT-PCR reads with MiXCR, one entry per CDR3 protein. The sample has about 650,000 distinct CDR3 sequences; 14% are singletons. The material sequenced was PBMCs from blood, taken 14 days before vaccination. These receptor sequences come from a man between 45 and 60 years old who received an inactivated influenza vaccine.

Details on this clonotype: The junction departs from germline at one end; a sequencing error may be responsible. As DNA, the CDR3 is TGCTGTGCTAGAGATCTAGCGGGAGGGCCAGAAACGCAGTATTTT. Translation gives CCARDLAGGPETQYF. The V call is TRBV20-1, the J call TRBJ2-3; 12 bases agree with TRBD2. Germline V gene sequence: CDR1 DFQATT, CDR2 SNEGSKA (reference sequence). This CDR3 contains 15 residues.

The chain employs TRBV5-1 and TRBJ2-1, with TRBD2 identical over 11 bases. Per the germline V gene, CDR1 is SGHRS and CDR2 is YFSETQ. V dropped 0 bases and J dropped 4; count of bases not matched to a gene: 9. The CDR3 is made up of 18 amino acids. CDR3 loop: CASSLGLSGRAGYNEQFF. The CDR3 coding sequence is TGCGCCAGCAGCTTGGGTCTTAGCGGGAGGGCGGGATACAATGAGCAGTTCTTC.

This clonotype was seen repeatedly, ten times or more. The chain carries TRBV29-1 and TRBJ2-7; 9 bases fit TRBD1. From germline, CDR1 is SQVTM and CDR2 ANQGSEA. This CDR3 contains 15 residues. Trimming removed 4 bases from V and 5 bases from J; junction bases left unmatched: 12. The CDR3 DNA follows: TGCAGCGTTGTCGGTTTTAGGGACAGGGTGAACGAGCAGTACTTC. This sequence encodes CSVVGFRDRVNEQYF.

The genes are TRBV4-2 and TRBJ2-6, with D tentatively TRBD1 or TRBD2 (6 bases each). Germline loops: CDR1 LGHNA, CDR2 YNFKEQ. The V end was cut by 4 bases, the J end by 0 bases, with 16 bases between. This CDR3 spans 18 amino acids. CDR3 residues: CASSPGAGVLSGANVLTF. The CDR3 bases are TGTGCCAGCAGCCCGGGGGCGGGTGTCCTCTCTGGGGCCAACGTCCTGACTTTC.

This clonotype occurred once. This chain connects TRBV4-2 to TRBJ1-4; no firm D call. V gave up 3 bases and J gave up 7 bases, with 12 bases separating them. This CDR3 has 14 residues. Germline CDR1 and CDR2: LGHNA and YNFKEQ. CDR3 DNA sequence: TGTGCCAGCAGCCATCCGGGGATTTTTGAAAAACTGTTTTTT. Its protein product is CASSHPGIFEKLFF.

The chain couples TRBV6-9 to TRBJ2-7; D is unresolved. Trimming cost V 7 bases and J 3 bases, with 31 bases left between them. The V gene's germline CDR1 is MNHGY and CDR2 SVAAGI. The CDR3 has 19 residues. CDR3 nucleotides: TGTGCCAGCACCTCTACGCGGACCTCCTCGTCGTGCCTACTCTACGAGCAGTACTTC. This encodes CASTSTRTSSSCLLYEQYF.

This clonotype was observed at least ten times. The chain carries TRBV20-1 and TRBJ2-3; D not resolved. V was clipped by 7 bases and J by 4 bases, with 18 bases between them. The CDR3 length is 14 residues. The germline CDR1 and CDR2 sequences are DFQATT and SNEGSKA (reference sequence). The CDR3 coding sequence is TGCAGTGTTCATAGGGCAGAAGGGTCAGATACGCAGTATTTT. It encodes CSVHRAEGSDTQYF.

V is TRBV7-8 and J is TRBJ2-7; 8 nucleotides line up with TRBD1. V trimming: 2 bases; J trimming: 5 bases; junction bases outside the gene matches: 8. The germline V gene encodes CDR1 SGHVS and CDR2 FQNEAQ. The CDR3 totals 15 residues. This CDR3 reads CASSLRRQGIHEQYF. The CDR3 bases are TGTGCCAGCAGCTTAAGACGACAGGGGATCCACGAGCAGTACTTC. The entire variable domain, with the rest obtained from reference TRBV7-8 and TRBJ2-7, is as follows: GAGVSQSPRYKVAKRGQDVALRCDPISGHVSLFWYQQALGQGPEFLTYFQNEAQLDKSGLPSDRFFAERPEGSVSTLKIQRTQQEDSAVYLCASSLRRQGIHEQYFGPGTRLTVT.

In this sample, this clonotype turned up a few times. This sequence joins TRBV20-1 and TRBJ2-1, with TRBD2 identical over 9 bases. The junction had 9 bases not matched to a gene; V was cut back by 0 bases and J by 9 bases. Germline V CDR1 and CDR2: DFQATT, SNEGSKA (reference sequence). The length of the CDR3 is 15 residues. The CDR3 sequence is CSARDLAGGPGEQFF. In nucleotides, the CDR3 is TGCAGTGCTAGAGATCTGGCGGGAGGGCCGGGTGAGCAGTTCTTC.

V gene TRBV7-8 combines with J gene TRBJ1-1, with D possibly matching TRBD1 (6 bases). V was trimmed by 5 bases and J by 3 bases, leaving 13 bases between them. This CDR3 comprises 14 residues. Germline V lookup: CDR1 SGHVS, CDR2 FQNEAQ. CDR3 protein: CASSPLTGHTEAFF. CDR3 DNA: TGTGCCAGCAGCCCTCTGACAGGACACACTGAAGCTTTCTTT.

The gene calls are TRBV18 and TRBJ2-1; D gene ambiguous. The V and J ends lost 6 bases and 8 bases respectively, with 11 bases between them. The CDR3 runs to 12 residues. Germline V gene data show CDR1 as KGHSH and CDR2 as LQKENI. CDR3 coding DNA: TGTGCCAGCTCCCTTATTGTAGATGAGCAGTTCTTC. This gives the protein CASSLIVDEQFF.

This chain connects TRBV7-7 to TRBJ2-5, with TRBD2 as a possible D gene (5 bases). Germline V gene sequence: CDR1 SSHAT, CDR2 FNYEAQ (reference sequence). CDR3 size: 15 residues. Trimming stripped 3 bases from V and 1 base from J, with 12 bases between. DNA of the CDR3: TGTGCCAGCAGCTTTTCCCCTAGCATCCAAGAGACCCAGTACTTC. Amino acid sequence: CASSFSPSIQETQYF. The full variable domain, in which reference TRBV7-7 and TRBJ2-5 provide the parts outside the CDR3, is GAGVSQSPRYKVTKRGQDVTLRCDPISSHATLYWYQQALGQGPEFLTYFNYEAQPDKSGLPSDRFSAERPEGSISTLTIQRTEQRDSAMYRCASSFSPSIQETQYFGPGTRLLVL.

This clonotype showed up just a few times. The chain is built from TRBV15 and TRBJ2-1; TRBD1 aligns across 7 bases. J lost 7 bases, V lost 4 bases, and 4 bases had no gene match. The CDR3 totals 13 residues. Germline lookup yields CDR1 LNHNV and CDR2 YYDKDF (reference sequence). DNA of the CDR3: TGTGCCACCAGCAAAGAGGGGGCAAATGAGCAGTTCTTC. Protein: CATSKEGANEQFF.

This clonotype came up a few times. The chain has TRBV9 and TRBJ2-2; D remains unclear. V was shortened by 0 bases and J by 5 bases, with 8 bases between the two germline ends. Germline values: CDR1 SGDLS, CDR2 YYNGEE. CDR3 size: 14 residues. The CDR3 protein is CASSVGVNTGELFF. CDR3 bases: TGTGCCAGCAGCGTAGGTGTAAATACCGGGGAGCTGTTTTTT.

This sequence joins TRBV28 and TRBJ2-7, with D perhaps given as TRBD1 or TRBD2 (5 bases each). V dropped 3 bases and J dropped 2 bases, with 14 bases sitting between them. This CDR3 has 15 residues. The germline CDR1 and CDR2 sequences are MDHEN and SYDVKM. CDR3 protein: CASSFGAVLTYEQYF. The CDR3 DNA is TGTGCCAGCAGTTTCGGGGCAGTTCTCACCTACGAGCAGTACTTC.